Shown below are 27 T cell receptor beta chains from a single sample sequenced in a study of cytomegalovirus exposure and HLA in healthy donors. 13 Jbeta primers and 60 Vbeta primers were used for the PCR. The repertoire was sequenced with immunoSEQ multiplex PCR; TCRdb's copy has only in-frame clones and lacks some. The table has roughly 140,000 clones, 55% to 75% seen once. Sequencing input: PBMCs. These receptor sequences come from a woman aged 55-70 years in good health and CMV-seropositive.

The rearrangement uses TRBV5-3 and TRBJ2-7; 7 bases align to TRBD1. TRBV5-3 is filed as an ORF, its function uncertain. This CDR3 spans 14 amino acids. Losses at the gene ends were 4 bases for V and 4 bases for J; bases not matched to a gene: 8. CDR3 protein: CARSQRDRSYEQYF. The CDR3 nucleotides are TGTGCCAGAAGCCAAAGGGACAGATCTTACGAGCAGTACTTC.

The rearrangement joins TRBV13 to TRBJ2-2; D possibly corresponds to TRBD1 (6 bases). CDR1 is PRHDT, CDR2 FYEKMQ, per germline (reference sequence). Deletions cut 0 bases from V and 5 bases from J, with 16 bases between. The length of the CDR3 is 17 residues. This chain's CDR3 is CASSLGPGGEGTGELFF. DNA for the CDR3: TGTGCCAGCAGCTTAGGACCTGGGGGCGAGGGTACCGGGGAGCTGTTTTTT.

This clone showed up just once. The chain employs TRBV7-2 and TRBJ2-1; TRBD2 agrees at 9 bases. This CDR3 contains 15 residues. After removal of 3 bases from V and 7 bases from J, the junction contained 7 bases not matched to a gene. The V gene's germline CDR1 is SGHTA and CDR2 FQGNSA. The CDR3 region has the DNA TGTGCCAGCAGCTTGTGGGCGGGAGGGGTAAATGAGCAGTTCTTC. This sequence encodes CASSLWAGGVNEQFF.

This CDR3 is CASSSHGQGPFDEQYF. CDR3 DNA sequence: TGTGCCAGCAGTTCTCACGGACAGGGACCCTTTGACGAGCAGTACTTC. V is TRBV27 and J is TRBJ2-7; 8 nucleotides align to TRBD1. Germline V gene sequence: CDR1 MNHEY, CDR2 SMNVEV (reference sequence). J lost 5 bases, V lost 4 bases, and 13 bases had no gene match. The CDR3 has 16 amino acids.

V and J are TRBV5-1 and TRBJ2-7, with D possibly TRBD1 on 6 matching bases. The CDR3 is 15 amino acids. V was clipped by 2 bases and J by 0 bases, with 12 bases between them. In germline, CDR1 is SGHRS, CDR2 YFSETQ. The CDR3 reads CASSFSGTYSYEQYF. The CDR3 nucleotides read TGCGCCAGCAGCTTCTCGGGGACATACTCCTACGAGCAGTACTTC.

The chain recombines TRBV19 with TRBJ1-1, with D possibly TRBD1 on 5 matching bases. This CDR3 spans 14 amino acids. Trimming removed 5 bases from V and 10 bases from J, with 20 bases in between. Germline values: CDR1 LNHDA, CDR2 SQIVND (reference sequence). CDR3 region: CASSSSGTLAVAFF. In nucleotides, the CDR3 is TGTGCCAGTAGTTCCTCCGGGACCCTAGCGGTAGCTTTCTTT. The variable domain in full, with the rest retrieved from reference TRBV19 and TRBJ1-1, is DGGITQSPKYLFRKEGQNVTLSCEQNLNHDAMYWYRQDPGQGLRLIYYSQIVNDFQKGDIAEGYSVSREKKESFPLTVTSAQKNPTAFYLCASSSSGTLAVAFFGQGTRLTVV.

This clone was found a few times. The chain carries TRBV30 and TRBJ2-1, with 11 positions matching TRBD2. CDR3 size: 13 residues. The junction had 4 bases not matched to a gene; V was cut back by 5 bases and J by 7 bases. The germline gives CDR1 GTSNPN, CDR2 SVGIG (reference sequence). The CDR3 reads CAWRIAGGNEQFF. The CDR3 bases are TGTGCCTGGCGGATAGCGGGAGGGAATGAGCAGTTCTTC.

This clone was observed a few times. The J gene is TRBJ1-1, the V gene TRBV19, with D possibly TRBD1 on 5 matching bases. The CDR3 contains 14 residues. CDR1 LNHDA and CDR2 SQIVND come from the germline V gene (reference sequence). Trimming took 5 bases from V and 5 from J, leaving 15 bases between them. CDR3 sequence (DNA): TGTGCCAGTAGTCCTGGTCCGGGGGGGACTGAAGCTTTCTTT. Its translation is CASSPGPGGTEAFF.

The V gene is TRBV5-1, the J gene TRBJ2-7, with 7 bases fitting TRBD1. The assigned J gene may be wrong: the sequence end matches TRBJ2-5 better. This CDR3 region has 17 residues. CDR1 SGHRS and CDR2 YFSETQ come from the germline V gene. In DNA form, the CDR3 reads TGCGCCAGCAGCTTGGTCCCTGGGACAGCAATTCAAGAGACCCAGTACTTC. This translates into CASSLVPGTAIQETQYF.

The V call is TRBV18, the J call TRBJ1-1; D gene ambiguous. This CDR3 region has 14 residues. The V gene's germline CDR1 is KGHSH and CDR2 LQKENI. Trimming took 0 bases from V and 0 from J, leaving 5 bases between them. The CDR3 here is CASSPPYLNTEAFF. The CDR3 DNA reads TGTGCCAGCTCACCACCGTATTTGAACACTGAAGCTTTCTTT.

The chain is built from TRBV7-9 and TRBJ2-7, with 12 nucleotides matching TRBD1. The CDR3 is made up of 14 amino acids. The ends lost 5 bases at V and 6 bases at J; junction bases unmatched: 5. The germline V gene encodes CDR1 SEHNR and CDR2 FQNEAQ (reference sequence). CDR3 sequence: CASSGGQGASEQYF. Here the CDR3 DNA reads TGTGCCAGCAGCGGGGGACAGGGGGCGTCCGAGCAGTACTTC.

In its sample, this clone was seen once. The chain couples TRBV6-4 to TRBJ1-2; the D gene is possibly TRBD1 (5 bases). This CDR3 comprises 14 residues. Per germline, CDR1 MRHNA and CDR2 SNTAGT. The ends were cut back, 4 bases at V and 8 bases at J, with 17 bases in the middle. The CDR3 DNA follows: TGTGCCAGCAGTGTCGAGAGCGGGACGGGAGGCTACACCTTC. As protein: CASSVESGTGGYTF.

This chain links TRBV28 with TRBJ2-1, with a possible D match to TRBD2 (6 bases). Looked up from germline, CDR1 is MDHEN and CDR2 is SYDVKM. This CDR3 contains 14 residues. Trimming removed 4 bases at V and 5 bases at J, with 12 bases between. The CDR3 DNA reads TGTGCCAGCAGTTCACCGGACTACCACAATGAGCAGTTCTTC. Translation: CASSSPDYHNEQFF. The variable domain in full, completed from reference TRBV28 and TRBJ2-1, reads DVKVTQSSRYLVKRTGEKVFLECVQDMDHENMFWYRQDPGLGLRLIYFSYDVKMKEKGDIPEGYSVSREKKERFSLILESASTNQTSMYLCASSSPDYHNEQFFGPGTRLTVL.

In nucleotides, the CDR3 is TGTGCCAGCAGCTTATTGTGGGCGAGAAATGAAAAACTGTTTTTT. This gives the protein CASSLLWARNEKLFF. The chain has TRBV7-2 and TRBJ1-4; no reliable D call. The V gene lost 2 bases and the J gene lost 5 bases, with 12 bases spanning the gap. Germline CDR1 is SGHTA and CDR2 is FQGNSA. This CDR3 region has 15 residues.

The chain employs TRBV20-1 and TRBJ1-5, with no clear D. Germline V gene sequence: CDR1 DFQATT, CDR2 SNEGSKA (reference sequence). Deletions cut 2 bases from V and 11 bases from J, with 10 bases between. The CDR3 spans 11 residues. The CDR3 loop is CSARMRLAQHF. CDR3 DNA: TGCAGTGCTAGAATGCGTTTGGCCCAGCATTTT.

V is TRBV5-1 and J is TRBJ2-7; the match to TRBD1 covers 10 bases. The CDR3 has 14 amino acids. After removal of 5 bases from V and 2 bases from J, the junction contained 4 bases not matched to a gene. From germline, CDR1 is SGHRS and CDR2 YFSETQ. The DNA for the CDR3 is TGCGCCAGCAGTAGGACAGGGGGTACCTACGAGCAGTACTTC. Translating gives CASSRTGGTYEQYF.

The rearrangement links TRBV5-1 to TRBJ2-1, with TRBD2 matching 10 bases. This CDR3 has 16 residues. Germline V gene lookup returns CDR1 SGHRS and CDR2 YFSETQ. V trimming: 0 bases; J trimming: 2 bases; junction bases outside the gene matches: 2. CDR3 loop: CASSLASGSPYNEQFF. As DNA, the CDR3 is TGCGCCAGCAGCTTGGCTAGCGGGAGTCCCTACAATGAGCAGTTCTTC.

The gene calls are TRBV28 and TRBJ2-5; D perhaps matches TRBD2 (6 bases). This CDR3 spans 14 amino acids. The V end was cut by 5 bases, the J end by 5 bases, with 15 bases between. From germline, CDR1 is MDHEN and CDR2 SYDVKM. The CDR3 protein is CASSPIRGKETQYF. The DNA of the CDR3 is TGTGCCAGCAGTCCGATTCGGGGGAAGGAGACCCAGTACTTC.

In its sample, this clone was seen once. The chain links TRBV5-4 to TRBJ2-1, with a tentative D call TRBD2 (6 bases). This CDR3 is 15 amino acids long. Germline values: CDR1 SGHNT, CDR2 YYREEE (reference sequence). V was trimmed by 0 bases and J by 12 bases, leaving 19 bases between them. CDR3 loop: CASSLASNYGGAQFF. CDR3 nucleotides: TGTGCCAGCAGCTTGGCCAGCAACTACGGAGGGGCGCAGTTCTTC.

The rearrangement joins TRBV2 to TRBJ2-7; D is perhaps TRBD1 (5 bases). V gave up 9 bases and J gave up 3 bases, with 12 bases separating them. In germline, CDR1 is SNHLY, CDR2 FYNNEI. The CDR3 length is 12 residues. CDR3 DNA sequence: TGTGCCAGTACATTCAGGGTCTACGAGCAGTACTTC. Its protein is CASTFRVYEQYF.

The chain couples TRBV5-4 to TRBJ2-6; 8 bases are a match to TRBD1. CDR3 length equals 18 residues. The V segment lost 9 bases and the J segment 4 bases; nucleotides outside the gene matches: 18. The germline CDR1 and CDR2 sequences are SGHNT and YYREEE (reference sequence). For the CDR3, the DNA is TGTGCCATCCCCTATAACGACAGGGGCAATTCCGGGGCCAACGTCCTGACTTTC. As protein: CAIPYNDRGNSGANVLTF.

The rearrangement uses TRBV18 and TRBJ2-1; D is possibly TRBD1 (5 bases). The CDR3 sequence is 15 residues long. CDR1 is KGHSH, CDR2 LQKENI, per germline. The V and J ends lost 5 bases and 0 bases respectively, with 11 bases between them. The CDR3 region is CASSLGVNSYNEQFF. CDR3 sequence (DNA): TGTGCCAGCTCATTAGGGGTAAACTCCTACAATGAGCAGTTCTTC.

This clone turned up a few times. The chain recombines TRBV6-6 with TRBJ2-3, with D possibly matching TRBD2 (6 bases). V was pared by 5 bases and J by 5 bases, with 8 bases between. CDR1 is MNHNY, CDR2 SVGAGI, per germline (reference sequence). The CDR3 extends over 12 amino acids. The CDR3 loop reads CASSTGGDTQYF. The DNA for the CDR3 is TGTGCCAGCAGTACCGGGGGAGATACGCAGTATTTT.

Here the CDR3 reads CASSAGSYEQYF. CDR3 nucleotides: TGTGCCAGCAGCGCAGGGTCCTACGAGCAGTACTTC. V gene TRBV9 combines with J gene TRBJ2-7, with a possible D match to TRBD1 (5 bases). CDR1 is SGDLS, CDR2 YYNGEE, per germline. The CDR3 has 12 amino acids. V lost 3 bases and J lost 1, with 5 bases in between.

The V gene is TRBV28, the J gene TRBJ2-5; D is uncertain. Germline assignment: CDR1 MDHEN and CDR2 SYDVKM. The CDR3 totals 14 residues. Trimming pared 2 bases from V and 0 bases from J, leaving 7 bases between. This CDR3 reads CASSLGGYQETQYF. In DNA, the CDR3 is TGTGCCAGCAGTTTAGGTGGCTACCAAGAGACCCAGTACTTC.

The rearrangement joins TRBV5-4 to TRBJ1-2, with TRBD1 matching over 10 bases. Germline V lookup: CDR1 SGHNT, CDR2 YYREEE (reference sequence). Trimming took 2 bases from V and 5 from J; bases not matched to a gene: 15. This CDR3 is built from 18 residues. For the CDR3, the DNA is TGTGCCAGCAGCTTTGCCCGGGGACAGGGGAATGTTGGGTATGGCTACACCTTC. It encodes CASSFARGQGNVGYGYTF.

The chain joins TRBV27 to TRBJ2-1; D remains unclear. The length of the CDR3 is 14 residues. The V gene's germline CDR1 is MNHEY and CDR2 SMNVEV (reference sequence). V shed 10 bases and J shed 0 bases, with 13 bases lying between them. CDR3 DNA: TGTGCCACCTCGACTCTCGGCTCCTACAATGAGCAGTTCTTC. It is translated as CATSTLGSYNEQFF.